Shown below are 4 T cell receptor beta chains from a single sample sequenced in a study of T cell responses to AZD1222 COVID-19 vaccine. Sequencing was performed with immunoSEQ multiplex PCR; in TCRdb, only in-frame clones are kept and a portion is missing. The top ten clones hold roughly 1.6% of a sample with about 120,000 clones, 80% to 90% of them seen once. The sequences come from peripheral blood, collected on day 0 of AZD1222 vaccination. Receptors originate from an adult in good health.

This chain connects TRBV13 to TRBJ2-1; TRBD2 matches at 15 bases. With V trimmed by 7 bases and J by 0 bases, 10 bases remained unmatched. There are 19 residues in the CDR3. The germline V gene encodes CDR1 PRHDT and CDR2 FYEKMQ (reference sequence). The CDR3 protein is CASTARTSGGGSSYNEQFF. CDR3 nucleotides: TGTGCCAGCACCGCGAGGACTAGCGGGGGGGGTAGCTCCTACAATGAGCAGTTCTTC.

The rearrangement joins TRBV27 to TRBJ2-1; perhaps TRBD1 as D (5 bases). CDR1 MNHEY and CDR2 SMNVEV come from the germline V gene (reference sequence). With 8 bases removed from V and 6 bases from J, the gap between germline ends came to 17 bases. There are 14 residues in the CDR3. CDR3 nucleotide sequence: TGTGCCAGCCTTCCAGGGCTATTATCCAATGAGCAGTTCTTC. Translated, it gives CASLPGLLSNEQFF.

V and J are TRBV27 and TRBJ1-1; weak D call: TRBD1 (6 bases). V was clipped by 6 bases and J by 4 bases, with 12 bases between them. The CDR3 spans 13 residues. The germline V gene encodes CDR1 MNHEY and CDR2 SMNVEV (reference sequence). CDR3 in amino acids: CASRGGAGTEAFF. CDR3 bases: TGTGCCAGCAGAGGGGGGGCAGGCACTGAAGCTTTCTTT.

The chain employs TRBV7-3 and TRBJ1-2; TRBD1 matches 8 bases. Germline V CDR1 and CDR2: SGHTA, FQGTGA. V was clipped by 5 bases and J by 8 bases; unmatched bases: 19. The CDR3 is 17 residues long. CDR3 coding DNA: TGTGCCAGCAGCACATCAGGGACAGGTCCGGTGGCCGGAGGCTACACCTTC. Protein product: CASSTSGTGPVAGGYTF. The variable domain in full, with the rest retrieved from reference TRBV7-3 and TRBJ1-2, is GAGVSQTPSNKVTEKGKYVELRCDPISGHTALYWYRQSLGQGPEFLIYFQGTGAADDSGLPNDRFFAVRPEGSVSTLKIQRTERGDSAVYLCASSTSGTGPVAGGYTFGSGTRLTVV.